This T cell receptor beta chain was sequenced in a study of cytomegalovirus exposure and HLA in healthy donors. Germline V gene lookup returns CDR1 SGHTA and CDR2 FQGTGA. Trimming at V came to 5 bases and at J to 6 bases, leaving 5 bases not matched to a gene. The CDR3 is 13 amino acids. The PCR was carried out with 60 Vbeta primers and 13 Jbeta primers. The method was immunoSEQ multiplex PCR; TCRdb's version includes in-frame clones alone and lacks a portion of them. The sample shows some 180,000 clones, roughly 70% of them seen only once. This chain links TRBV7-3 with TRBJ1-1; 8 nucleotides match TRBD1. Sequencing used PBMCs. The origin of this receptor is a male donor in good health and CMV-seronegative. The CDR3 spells CASSPDREAEAFF. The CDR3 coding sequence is TGTGCCAGCAGCCCGGACAGGGAGGCTGAAGCTTTCTTT.